This is a list of T cell receptor beta chains from one sample in a study of T cell repertoires and Cas9 in healthy adults. Clones were read by immunoSEQ multiplex PCR, and TCRdb kept only the in-frame ones, dropping some. This table has about 15,000 clones, 75% to 90% appearing once. The sample comprised Tregs (CD4+, CD25+, CD127-, CD137-, CD154-) from PBMCs; culture status not recorded. Source of these receptors: a human donor in good health. CDR3s include the opening cysteine and the closing phenylalanine or tryptophan. D genes are given only for firm matches. Expanded clones get a size class; other rows say once, few or many, or leave the size out.

TRBJ2-2 TRBV5-4 . . TGTGCCAGCAGCCCCCTGACAGGAGCCTACACCGGGGAGCTGTTTTTT CASSPLTGAYTGELFF
TRBJ2-1 TRBV7-8 . . TGTGCCAGCAGCTCCGGGACCTCGTACAATGAGCAGTTCTTC CASSSGTSYNEQFF
TRBJ1-4 TRBV5-6 . few TGTGCCAGCAGCTTGTCCACTAATGAAAAACTGTTTTTT CASSLSTNEKLFF
TRBJ2-2 TRBV9 . . TGTGCCAGCAGCGTACTTGGGACCTGGACCGGGGAGCTGTTTTTT CASSVLGTWTGELFF
TRBJ1-6 TRBV11-2 . . TGTGCCAGCAGCTTCGAGGCCCCCCCAGGCTCACCCCTCCACTTT CASSFEAPPGSPLHF
TRBJ1-3 TRBV21-1 . . TGTGCCAGCAGCAAAGACGGTCCCCCTGGGGCAAACACCATATATTTT CASSKDGPPGANTIYF
TRBJ2-5 TRBV5-1 . . TGCGCCAGCACCCTCCGGGGGACCTACCAAGAGACCCAGTACTTC CASTLRGTYQETQYF
TRBJ1-2 TRBV28 TRBD1 . TGTGCCAGCAGTTTAAGTTTGGGGACAGGGGATTATGGCTACACCTTC CASSLSLGTGDYGYTF
TRBJ2-3 TRBV10-3 TRBD2 . TGTGCCATCAGGGGAGGGACTAACCGCACAGATACGCAGTATTTT CAIRGGTNRTDTQYF
TRBJ2-3 TRBV18 . once TGTGCCAGCTCACCATGGGCAGGAACCACAGATACGCAGTATTTT CASSPWAGTTDTQYF
TRBJ2-7 TRBV19 TRBD1 . TGTGCCAGTAGTATGGGGGACAGGAGCGAATACGAGCAGTACTTC CASSMGDRSEYEQYF
TRBJ2-7 TRBV2 . few TGTGCCAGCAGTGAAATGGGGAGTCCTTCCCAGCAGTACTTC CASSEMGSPSQQYF
TRBJ2-5 TRBV7-2 . . TGTGCCAGCAGCTTATTCCGGGGGACAATTCATCAATATTCCCAGTACTTC CASSLFRGTIHQYSQYF
TRBJ2-1 TRBV9 . . TGTGCCAGCAGCCCCCATTTGGATGAGCAGTTCTTC CASSPHLDEQFF
TRBJ2-7 TRBV27 . . TGTGCCAGCAGGGGGACGGGGGCTGGTTGGGAGCAGTACTTC CASRGTGAGWEQYF
TRBJ2-2 TRBV19 . few TGTGCCAGTAGTGCCGCAGCCGGGGAGCTGTTTTTT CASSAAAGELFF
TRBJ1-5 TRBV19 . . TGTGCCAGTAGTAGAGACAGGAATCAGCCCCAGCATTTT CASSRDRNQPQHF
TRBJ2-5 TRBV5-1 . few TGCGCCAGCAGCTTGAGGGGGTACAAAGAGACCCAGTACTTC CASSLRGYKETQYF
TRBJ2-5 TRBV28 TRBD1 . TGTGCCAGCAGAACACCGGGACAGGCCGCGGAGACCCAGTACTTC CASRTPGQAAETQYF
TRBJ2-5 TRBV9 TRBD1 . TGTGCCAGCAGCGTAACAGGGGACGGAGAGACCCAGTACTTC CASSVTGDGETQYF
TRBJ2-2 TRBV10-3 TRBD2 . TGTGCCATCAGGGCGGGACTAGCGGTAGGCACCGGGGAGCTGTTTTTT CAIRAGLAVGTGELFF
TRBJ1-6 TRBV11-1 . . TGTGCCAGCAGCTCCCAGGGATTTCCCCTCCACTTT CASSSQGFPLHF
TRBJ2-1 TRBV11-2 TRBD1 . TGTGCCAGCAGCCGGGACAGTTACGATGAGCAGTTCTTC CASSRDSYDEQFF
TRBJ2-5 TRBV9 . . TGTGCCAGCAGCGTAGCGGGACGTATCGGGGAGACCCAGTACTTC CASSVAGRIGETQYF
TRBJ2-3 TRBV19 . . TGTGCCAGTAGTATAGACGCGGGATACACAGATACGCAGTATTTT CASSIDAGYTDTQYF
TRBJ1-5 TRBV6-5 . . TGTGCCAGCAGCTCTCCCCGGGGAAATCAGCCCCAGCATTTT CASSSPRGNQPQHF
TRBJ2-5 TRBV29-1 TRBD2 . TGCAGCGTGAGGGGGACTAGCGGGGCGATCCAGTACTTC CSVRGTSGAIQYF